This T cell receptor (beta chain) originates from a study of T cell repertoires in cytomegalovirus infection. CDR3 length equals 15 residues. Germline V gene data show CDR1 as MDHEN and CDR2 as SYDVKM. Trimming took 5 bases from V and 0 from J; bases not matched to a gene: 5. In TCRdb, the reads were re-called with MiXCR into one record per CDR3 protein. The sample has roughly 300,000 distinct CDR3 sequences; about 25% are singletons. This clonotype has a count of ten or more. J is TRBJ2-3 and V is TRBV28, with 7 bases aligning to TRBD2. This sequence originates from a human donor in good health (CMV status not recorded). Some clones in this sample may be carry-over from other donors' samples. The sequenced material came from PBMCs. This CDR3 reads CASSGRVGSTDTQYF. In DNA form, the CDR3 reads TGTGCCAGCAGTGGGAGGGTTGGAAGCACAGATACGCAGTATTTT.